This TCR beta chain was sequenced during a study of cytomegalovirus exposure and HLA in healthy donors. The PCR had 60 Vbeta and 13 Jbeta primers. The authors' processing: Later work found 80 million to 85 million unique TCR beta chains, with 9.5 million to 11 million shared. Data came from immunoSEQ multiplex PCR; TCRdb stores just in-frame clones and leaves some out. For V, J and clone size, that table is used; D and trimming come from the DNA. The sample has over 150,000 clones, more than 60% seen once. The CDR3 has 17 residues. Looked up from germline, CDR1 is SGHNT and CDR2 is YYREEE (reference sequence). V was pared by 4 bases and J by 2 bases, with 4 bases of the junction left unmatched. This clone was detected once.

The specimen was PBMCs. The source of this sequence is a male donor in good health and CMV-seronegative. The V call is TRBV5-4, the J call TRBJ2-2, with 14 positions matching TRBD2. The CDR3 loop is CASSQGLAGGNTGELFF. As DNA, the CDR3 is TGTGCCAGCAGCCAAGGACTAGCGGGAGGCAACACCGGGGAGCTGTTTTTT. Drawing the rest from reference TRBV5-4 and TRBJ2-2, the complete variable domain is ETGVTQSPTHLIKTRGQQVTLRCSSQSGHNTVSWYQQALGQGPQFIFQYYREEENGRGNFPPRFSGLQFPNYSSELNVNALELDDSALYLCASSQGLAGGNTGELFFGEGSRLTVL.